Sequencing of this T cell receptor (beta chain) was carried out in a study of T cells in Graves' hyperthyroidism and ophthalmopathy. The investigators amplified TCR beta CDR3 regions from RNA transcripts. A first-round RT-PCR of the TCR CDR3 used the HTBI primer set. TCRdb called the multiplex PCR reads again in MiXCR, with one record for every CDR3 protein. This sample has about 400,000 distinct CDR3 sequences, with around a sixth found just once. This clonotype was observed at least ten times. Germline V gives CDR1 DFQATT, CDR2 SNEGSKA (reference sequence). The V end lost 8 bases, the J end lost 0 bases, and 19 bases lay between the germline ends. The CDR3 loop spans 15 amino acids.

The chain has TRBV20-1 and TRBJ1-1; D remains ambiguous. The sequence came from a woman aged 18-29 years with Graves' hyperthyroidism. Sequenced sample: blood. CDR3: CSQTSGPPMNTEAFF. The CDR3, as DNA: TGCAGTCAGACCTCCGGGCCCCCAATGAACACTGAAGCTTTCTTT.